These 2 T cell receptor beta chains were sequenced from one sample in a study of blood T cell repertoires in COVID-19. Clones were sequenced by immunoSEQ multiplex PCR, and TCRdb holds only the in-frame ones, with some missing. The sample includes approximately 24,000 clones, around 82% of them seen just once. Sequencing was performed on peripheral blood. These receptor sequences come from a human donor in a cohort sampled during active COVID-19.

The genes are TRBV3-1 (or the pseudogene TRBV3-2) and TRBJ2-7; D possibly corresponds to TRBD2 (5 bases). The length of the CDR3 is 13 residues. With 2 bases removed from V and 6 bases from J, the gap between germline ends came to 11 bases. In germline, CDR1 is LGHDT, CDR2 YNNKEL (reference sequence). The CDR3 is CASSQYEGSEQYF. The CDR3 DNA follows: TGTGCCAGCAGCCAATACGAGGGAAGCGAGCAGTACTTC.

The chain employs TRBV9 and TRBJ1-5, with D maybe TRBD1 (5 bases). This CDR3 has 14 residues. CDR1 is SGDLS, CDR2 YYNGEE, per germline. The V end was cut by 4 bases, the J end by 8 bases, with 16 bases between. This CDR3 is CASSRVGVEEPQHF. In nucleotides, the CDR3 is TGTGCCAGCAGCCGAGTAGGGGTGGAAGAGCCCCAGCATTTT.